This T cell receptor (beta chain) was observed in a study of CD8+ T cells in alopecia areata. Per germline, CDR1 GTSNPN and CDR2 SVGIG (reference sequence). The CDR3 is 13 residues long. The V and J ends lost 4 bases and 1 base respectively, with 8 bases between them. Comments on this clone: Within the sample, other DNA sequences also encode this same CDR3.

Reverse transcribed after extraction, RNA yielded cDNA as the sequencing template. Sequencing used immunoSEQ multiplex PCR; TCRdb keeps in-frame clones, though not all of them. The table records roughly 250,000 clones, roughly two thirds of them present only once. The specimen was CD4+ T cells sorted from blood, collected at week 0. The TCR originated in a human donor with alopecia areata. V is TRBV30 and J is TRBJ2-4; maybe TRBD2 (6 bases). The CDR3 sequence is CAWTGGAKNIQYF. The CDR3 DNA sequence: TGTGCCTGGACAGGAGGGGCCAAAAACATTCAGTACTTC.